The present TCR beta chain was sequenced within a study of cytomegalovirus exposure and HLA in healthy donors. Produced via immunoSEQ multiplex PCR; TCRdb's table is partial and in-frame only. The sample consists of approximately 71,000 clones, 94% of them appearing once. Germline CDR1 reads LNHDA; CDR2 reads SQIVND (reference sequence). V lost 6 bases to trimming and J lost 0 bases; unmatched junction nucleotides: 10. The CDR3 is 17 residues long. The sequence was collected from a woman aged 18-29 years in good health and CMV-seronegative. The chain has TRBV19 and TRBJ1-5; TRBD1 matches at 8 bases. Input material: PBMCs. The CDR3 loop is CASSPGQEFYSNQPQHF. The CDR3 nucleotides read TGTGCCAGTAGCCCGGGACAGGAGTTCTATAGCAATCAGCCCCAGCATTTT.